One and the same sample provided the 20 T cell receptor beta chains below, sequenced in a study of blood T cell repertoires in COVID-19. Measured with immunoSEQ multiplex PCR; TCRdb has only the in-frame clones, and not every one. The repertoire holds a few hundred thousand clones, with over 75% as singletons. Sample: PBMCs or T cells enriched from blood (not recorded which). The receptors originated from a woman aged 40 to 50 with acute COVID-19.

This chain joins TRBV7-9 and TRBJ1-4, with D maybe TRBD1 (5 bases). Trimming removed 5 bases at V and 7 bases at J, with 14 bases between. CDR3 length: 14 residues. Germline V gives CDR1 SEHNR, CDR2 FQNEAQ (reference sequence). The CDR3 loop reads CASSLVGGTEKLFF. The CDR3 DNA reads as TGTGCCAGCAGCCTCGTGGGAGGGACTGAAAAACTGTTTTTT.

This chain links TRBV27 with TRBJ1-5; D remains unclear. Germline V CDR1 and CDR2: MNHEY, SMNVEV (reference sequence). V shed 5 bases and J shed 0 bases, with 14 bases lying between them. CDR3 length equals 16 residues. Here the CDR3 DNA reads TGTGCCAGCAGTCGAAGCACAGCTTTTAGCAATCAGCCCCAGCATTTT. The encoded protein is CASSRSTAFSNQPQHF.

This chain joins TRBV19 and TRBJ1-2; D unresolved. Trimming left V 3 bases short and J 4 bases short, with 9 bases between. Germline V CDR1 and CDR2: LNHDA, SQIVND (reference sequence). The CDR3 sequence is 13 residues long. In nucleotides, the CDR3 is TGTGCCAGTAGTATGGGTCAGGTCTATGGCTACACCTTC. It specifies CASSMGQVYGYTF. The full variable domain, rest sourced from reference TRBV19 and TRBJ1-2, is DGGITQSPKYLFRKEGQNVTLSCEQNLNHDAMYWYRQDPGQGLRLIYYSQIVNDFQKGDIAEGYSVSREKKESFPLTVTSAQKNPTAFYLCASSMGQVYGYTFGSGTRLTVV.

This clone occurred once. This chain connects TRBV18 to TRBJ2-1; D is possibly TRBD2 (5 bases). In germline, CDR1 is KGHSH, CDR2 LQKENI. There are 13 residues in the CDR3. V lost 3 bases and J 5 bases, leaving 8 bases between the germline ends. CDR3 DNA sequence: TGTGCCAGCTCACCTGGACTTAACAATGAGCAGTTCTTC. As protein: CASSPGLNNEQFF.

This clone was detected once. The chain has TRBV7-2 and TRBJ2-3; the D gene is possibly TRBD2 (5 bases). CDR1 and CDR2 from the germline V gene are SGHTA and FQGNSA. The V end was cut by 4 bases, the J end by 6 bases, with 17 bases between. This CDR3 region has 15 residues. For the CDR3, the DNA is TGTGCCAGCAGCTCCCGGAGCGGAGTTGTGGATACGCAGTATTTT. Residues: CASSSRSGVVDTQYF.

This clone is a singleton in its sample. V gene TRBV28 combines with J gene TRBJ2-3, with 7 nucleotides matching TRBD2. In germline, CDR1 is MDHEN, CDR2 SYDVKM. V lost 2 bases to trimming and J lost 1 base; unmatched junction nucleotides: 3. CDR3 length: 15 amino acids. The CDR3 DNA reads TGTGCCAGCAGTTTAGGGGGGGACCGCACAGATACGCAGTATTTT. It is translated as CASSLGGDRTDTQYF.

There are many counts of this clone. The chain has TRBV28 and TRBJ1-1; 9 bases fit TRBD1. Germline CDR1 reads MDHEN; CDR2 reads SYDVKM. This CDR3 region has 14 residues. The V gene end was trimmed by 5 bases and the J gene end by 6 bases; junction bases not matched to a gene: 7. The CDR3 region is CASSAGTGRAEAFF. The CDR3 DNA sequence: TGTGCCAGCAGTGCTGGGACAGGGCGGGCTGAAGCTTTCTTT. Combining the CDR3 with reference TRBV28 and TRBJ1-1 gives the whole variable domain DVKVTQSSRYLVKRTGEKVFLECVQDMDHENMFWYRQDPGLGLRLIYFSYDVKMKEKGDIPEGYSVSREKKERFSLILESASTNQTSMYLCASSAGTGRAEAFFGQGTRLTVV.

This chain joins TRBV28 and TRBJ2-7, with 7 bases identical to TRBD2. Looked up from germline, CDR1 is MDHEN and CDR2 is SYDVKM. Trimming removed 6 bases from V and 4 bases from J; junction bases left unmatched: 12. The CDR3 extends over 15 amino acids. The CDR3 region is CASSPSGGRPYEQYF. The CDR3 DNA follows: TGTGCCAGCAGCCCGTCGGGGGGACGCCCTTACGAGCAGTACTTC.

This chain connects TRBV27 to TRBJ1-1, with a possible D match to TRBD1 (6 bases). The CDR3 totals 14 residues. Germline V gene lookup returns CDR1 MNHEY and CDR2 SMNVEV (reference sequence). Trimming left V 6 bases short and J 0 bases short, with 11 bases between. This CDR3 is CASSRDTLNTEAFF. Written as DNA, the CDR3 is TGTGCCAGCAGCCGGGACACCCTGAACACTGAAGCTTTCTTT.

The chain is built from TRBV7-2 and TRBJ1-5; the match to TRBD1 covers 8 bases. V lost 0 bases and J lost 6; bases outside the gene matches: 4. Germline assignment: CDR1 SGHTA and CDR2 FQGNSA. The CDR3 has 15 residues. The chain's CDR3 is CASSLASGGVQPQHF. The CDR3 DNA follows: TGTGCCAGCAGCTTAGCCTCAGGGGGCGTTCAGCCCCAGCATTTT.

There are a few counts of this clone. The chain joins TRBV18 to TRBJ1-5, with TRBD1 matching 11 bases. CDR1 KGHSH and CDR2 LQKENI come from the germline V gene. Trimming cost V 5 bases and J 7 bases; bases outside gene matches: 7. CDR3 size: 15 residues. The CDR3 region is CASSARDRGVQPQHF. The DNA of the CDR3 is TGTGCCAGCTCAGCCCGGGACAGGGGGGTACAGCCCCAGCATTTT.

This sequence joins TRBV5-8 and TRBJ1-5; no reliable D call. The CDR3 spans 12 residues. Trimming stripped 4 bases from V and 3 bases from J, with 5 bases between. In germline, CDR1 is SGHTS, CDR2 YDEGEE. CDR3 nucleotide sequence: TGTGCCAGCAGCCGTAACAATCAGCCCCAGCATTTT. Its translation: CASSRNNQPQHF.

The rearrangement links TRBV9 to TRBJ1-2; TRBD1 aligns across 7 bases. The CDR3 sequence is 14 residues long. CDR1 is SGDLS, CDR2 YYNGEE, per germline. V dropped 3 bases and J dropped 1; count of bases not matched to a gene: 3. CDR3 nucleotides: TGTGCCAGCAGCGCGGACAGGTATAACTATGGCTACACCTTC. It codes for CASSADRYNYGYTF. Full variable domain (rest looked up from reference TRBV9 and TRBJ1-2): DSGVTQTPKHLITATGQRVTLRCSPRSGDLSVYWYQQSLDQGLQFLIQYYNGEERAKGNILERFSAQQFPDLHSELNLSSLELGDSALYFCASSADRYNYGYTFGSGTRLTVV.

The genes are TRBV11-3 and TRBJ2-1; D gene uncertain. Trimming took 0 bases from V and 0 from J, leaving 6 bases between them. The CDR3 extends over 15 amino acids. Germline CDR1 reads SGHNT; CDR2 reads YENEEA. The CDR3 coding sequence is TGTGCCAGCAGCTTAGACGCGTACTCCTACAATGAGCAGTTCTTC. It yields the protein CASSLDAYSYNEQFF.

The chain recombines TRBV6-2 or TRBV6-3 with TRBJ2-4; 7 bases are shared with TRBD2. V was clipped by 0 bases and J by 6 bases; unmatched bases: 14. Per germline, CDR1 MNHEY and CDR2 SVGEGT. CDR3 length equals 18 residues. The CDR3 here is CASSYSTSGGGSINIQYF. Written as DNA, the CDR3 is TGTGCCAGCAGTTACTCGACGTCGGGAGGCGGGTCAATAAACATTCAGTACTTC.

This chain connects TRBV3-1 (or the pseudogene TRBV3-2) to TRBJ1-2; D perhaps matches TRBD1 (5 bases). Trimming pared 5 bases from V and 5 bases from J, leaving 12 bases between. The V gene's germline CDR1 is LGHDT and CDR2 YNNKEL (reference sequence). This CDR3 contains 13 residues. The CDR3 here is CASSNPQGYGYTF. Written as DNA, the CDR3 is TGTGCCAGCAGCAACCCCCAGGGTTATGGCTACACCTTC.

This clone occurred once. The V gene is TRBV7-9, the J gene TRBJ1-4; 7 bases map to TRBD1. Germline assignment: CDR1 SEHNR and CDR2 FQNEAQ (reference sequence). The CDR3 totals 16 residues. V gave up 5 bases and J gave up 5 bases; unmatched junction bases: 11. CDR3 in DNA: TGTGCCAGCAGCCCCAACAGGGGCAGTAGGAATGAAAAACTGTTTTTT. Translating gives CASSPNRGSRNEKLFF.

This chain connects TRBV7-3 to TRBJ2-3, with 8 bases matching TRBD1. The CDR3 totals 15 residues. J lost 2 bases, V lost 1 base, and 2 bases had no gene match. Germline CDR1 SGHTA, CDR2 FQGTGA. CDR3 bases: TGTGCCAGCAGCTTAAGGGACAGGCTCACAGATACGCAGTATTTT. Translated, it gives CASSLRDRLTDTQYF. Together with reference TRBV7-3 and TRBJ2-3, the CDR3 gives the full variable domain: GAGVSQTPSNKVTEKGKYVELRCDPISGHTALYWYRQSLGQGPEFLIYFQGTGAADDSGLPNDRFFAVRPEGSVSTLKIQRTERGDSAVYLCASSLRDRLTDTQYFGPGTRLTVL.

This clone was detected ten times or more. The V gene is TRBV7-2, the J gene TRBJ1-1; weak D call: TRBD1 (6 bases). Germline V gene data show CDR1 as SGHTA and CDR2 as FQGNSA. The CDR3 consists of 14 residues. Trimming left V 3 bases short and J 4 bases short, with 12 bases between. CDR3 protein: CASSFDRSLTEAFF. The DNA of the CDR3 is TGTGCCAGCAGCTTCGACAGGTCCCTCACTGAAGCTTTCTTT.

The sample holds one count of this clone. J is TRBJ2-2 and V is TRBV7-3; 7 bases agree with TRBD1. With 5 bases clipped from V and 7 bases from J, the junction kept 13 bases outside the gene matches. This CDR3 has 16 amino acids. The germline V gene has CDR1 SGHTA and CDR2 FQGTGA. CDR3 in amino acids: CASSPRGGGVRGELFF. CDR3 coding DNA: TGTGCCAGCAGCCCCCGAGGGGGCGGTGTTCGCGGGGAGCTGTTTTTT.